This T cell receptor beta chain was documented in a study of cytomegalovirus exposure and HLA in healthy donors. General study findings and limits: Being productive about 87% or about 30% of the time was typical of most TCR beta V segments in an earlier analysis.

With 60 Vbeta and 13 Jbeta primers, the PCR was carried out. TCRdb's table, derived via immunoSEQ multiplex PCR, lists solely in-frame clones and lacks some. There are over 150,000 clones in the sample; approximately 79% occur only once, and about 2% lies in the top ten. The V segment lost 0 bases and the J segment 7 bases; nucleotides outside the gene matches: 12. Germline CDR1 KGHSH, CDR2 LQKENI. This CDR3 is built from 16 residues. Remarks on this clone: The antigen is not known.

The chain uses TRBV18 and TRBJ2-7, with 7 bases aligning to TRBD1. The origin of this receptor is a man aged 35-49 years in good health and CMV-seronegative. The sequenced sample was PBMCs. CDR3 in amino acids: CASSPPGTAAAREQYF. The CDR3 bases are TGTGCCAGCTCACCACCTGGGACAGCCGCCGCGCGTGAGCAGTACTTC.